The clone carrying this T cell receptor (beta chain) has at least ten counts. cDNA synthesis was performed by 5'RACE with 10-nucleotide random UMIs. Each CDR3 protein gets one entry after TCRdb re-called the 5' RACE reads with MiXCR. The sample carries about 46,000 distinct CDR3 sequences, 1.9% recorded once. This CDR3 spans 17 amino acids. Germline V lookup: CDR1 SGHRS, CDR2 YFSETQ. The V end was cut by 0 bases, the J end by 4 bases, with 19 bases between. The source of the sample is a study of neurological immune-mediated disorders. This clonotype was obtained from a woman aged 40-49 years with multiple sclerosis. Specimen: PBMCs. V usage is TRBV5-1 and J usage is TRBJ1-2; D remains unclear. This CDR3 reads CASSLGTSVLASYGYTF. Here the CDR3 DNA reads TGCGCCAGCAGCTTGGGGACCAGCGTGCTCGCTTCCTATGGCTACACCTTC.